The clone carrying this T cell receptor (beta chain) has at least ten counts. Its antigen is undetermined. This specimen belongs to a study of CD8 T cells in ankylosing spondylitis. Study-wide results and caveats: Among TCR beta sequences, a motif of roughly 8 highly homologous variants appeared characteristic of ankylosing spondylitis blood.

Using its own MiXCR run on the 5' RACE reads, TCRdb lists one record per CDR3 protein. Of about 500,000 distinct CDR3 sequences in the sample, approximately 5.3% were seen once. The germline CDR1 and CDR2 sequences are SEHNR and FQNEAQ (reference sequence). The CDR3 totals 15 residues. Trimming pared 3 bases from V and 2 bases from J, leaving 14 bases between. This clonotype was obtained from a male donor with ankylosing spondylitis. Sequencing was carried out using blood, either unsorted or a sorted T cell fraction (not recorded which). The chain couples TRBV7-9 to TRBJ2-7; D is perhaps TRBD2 (6 bases). The CDR3 DNA reads as TGTGCCAGCAGCTTGGCCGGGAGAAGCACCTACGAGCAGTACTTC. It is translated as CASSLAGRSTYEQYF. Drawing the rest from reference TRBV7-9 and TRBJ2-7, the complete variable domain is DTGVSQNPRHKITKRGQNVTFRCDPISEHNRLYWYRQTLGQGPEFLTYFQNEAQLEKSRLLSDRFSAERPKGSFSTLEIQRTEQGDSAMYLCASSLAGRSTYEQYFGPGTRLTVT.